The 14 T cell receptor beta chains presented below share a single source sample, sequenced in a study of T cells in Graves' hyperthyroidism and ophthalmopathy. Researchers took RNA transcripts and amplified the TCR beta CDR3 regions from them. HTBI primers were the set used in a first-round RT-PCR of the TCR CDR3. TCRdb recomputed calls from the multiplex PCR reads with MiXCR, one row per CDR3 protein. The sample includes more than 450,000 distinct CDR3 sequences, roughly 21% of them seen just once. The sample was blood. Receptors were obtained from a man between 40 and 49 years old with Graves' ophthalmopathy.

The chain is built from TRBV20-1 and TRBJ2-4; D is possibly TRBD2 (5 bases). CDR1 is DFQATT and CDR2 is SNEGSKA in the germline V gene (reference sequence). Deletions cut 0 bases from V and 0 bases from J, with 21 bases between. This CDR3 is 19 amino acids long. The DNA for the CDR3 is TGCAGTGCTAGAGATCGGACTCGCACATCATATTTAGCCAAAAACATTCAGTACTTC. As protein: CSARDRTRTSYLAKNIQYF.

This clonotype was picked up many times. V gene TRBV3-1 combines with J gene TRBJ1-1; D perhaps matches TRBD1 (5 bases). V was trimmed by 4 bases and J by 1 base, leaving 13 bases between them. In germline, CDR1 is LGHDT, CDR2 YNNKEL (reference sequence). CDR3 length equals 15 residues. CDR3 nucleotides: TGTGCCAGCAGCCTGAAGTTTGGGGCGAACACTGAAGCTTTCTTT. It codes for CASSLKFGANTEAFF. Filled out from reference TRBV3-1 and TRBJ1-1, the complete variable domain reads DTAVSQTPKYLVTQMGNDKSIKCEQNLGHDTMYWYKQDSKKFLKIMFSYNNKELIINETVPNRFSPKSPDKAHLNLHINSLELGDSAVYFCASSLKFGANTEAFFGQGTRLTVV.

This clonotype was observed a few times. This chain joins TRBV13 and TRBJ2-7, with D hard to call. Germline V lookup: CDR1 PRHDT, CDR2 FYEKMQ (reference sequence). Deletions cut 5 bases from V and 7 bases from J, with 12 bases between. This CDR3 is built from 12 residues. The CDR3 bases are TGTGCCAGCAGCCCCCTCCCGGAGGAGCAGTACTTC. Translated, it gives CASSPLPEEQYF.

The sample holds a few counts of this clonotype. The chain employs TRBV5-1 and TRBJ2-1; D remains unclear. The CDR3 length is 11 residues. Trimming stripped 4 bases from V and 6 bases from J, with 5 bases between. Germline-derived CDR1 and CDR2 are SGHRS and YFSETQ. CDR3: CASSVSNEQFF. DNA of the CDR3: TGCGCCAGCAGCGTCTCCAATGAGCAGTTCTTC.

This clonotype was recorded many times. The rearrangement uses TRBV27 and TRBJ1-1; 8 bases align to TRBD1. Germline V gives CDR1 MNHEY, CDR2 SMNVEV (reference sequence). CDR3 length: 14 amino acids. The J segment lost 4 bases and the V segment lost 7 bases, leaving 8 bases of the junction unmatched. This chain's CDR3 is CASKRQGLGTEAFF. The CDR3 DNA sequence: TGTGCCAGCAAGCGACAGGGGTTGGGCACTGAAGCTTTCTTT.

V gene TRBV28 combines with J gene TRBJ2-6; D perhaps matches TRBD2 (6 bases). V was pared by 7 bases and J by 2 bases, with 12 bases between. The V gene's germline CDR1 is MDHEN and CDR2 SYDVKM. The CDR3 is made up of 15 amino acids. For the CDR3, the DNA is TGTGCCAGCACTGGGCGGGAACCTGGGGCCAACGTCCTGACTTTC. Protein: CASTGREPGANVLTF.

In this sample, this clonotype turned up many times. V and J are TRBV9 and TRBJ1-1; possible D gene TRBD1, 5 bases. Germline loops: CDR1 SGDLS, CDR2 YYNGEE. Trimming shortened V by 0 bases and J by 0 bases, and 9 bases separated the two germline ends. The CDR3 is 15 amino acids. CDR3 coding DNA: TGTGCCAGCAGCGTAGCTCCAGGGATGAACACTGAAGCTTTCTTT. It specifies CASSVAPGMNTEAFF.

CDR3 sequence (DNA): TGTGCCAGCAGCTTGGGGGGCGGACATAATGAAAAACTGTTTTTT. Translation gives CASSLGGGHNEKLFF. The J gene is TRBJ1-4, the V gene TRBV5-4; perhaps TRBD1 as D (5 bases). Germline-derived CDR1 and CDR2 are SGHNT and YYREEE (reference sequence). The CDR3 length is 15 residues. With 0 bases removed from V and 4 bases from J, the gap between germline ends came to 10 bases.

V and J are TRBV24-1 and TRBJ2-1; D unclear. V gave up 5 bases and J gave up 8 bases, with 12 bases separating them. This CDR3 comprises 13 residues. Germline loops: CDR1 KGHDR, CDR2 SFDVKD. The CDR3: CATSAPGVDEQFF. In DNA, the CDR3 is TGTGCCACCAGTGCCCCAGGAGTCGATGAGCAGTTCTTC.

The chain joins TRBV28 to TRBJ2-3; a possible D gene is TRBD1 (6 bases). The germline CDR1 and CDR2 sequences are MDHEN and SYDVKM. V was cut by 6 bases and J by 0 bases, with 16 bases left in between. CDR3 length: 16 amino acids. The CDR3 DNA follows: TGTGCCAGCAGCTTGCACCTACAGGGTAGCACAGATACGCAGTATTTT. Its translation: CASSLHLQGSTDTQYF.

This chain uses TRBV5-1 with TRBJ1-5; D is unclear. The V and J ends lost 3 bases and 4 bases respectively, with 14 bases between them. The CDR3 has 15 residues. CDR1 and CDR2 (germline): SGHRS, YFSETQ. This chain's CDR3 is CASSSGVGGNQPQHF. CDR3 DNA sequence: TGCGCCAGCAGCTCGGGAGTTGGAGGTAATCAGCCCCAGCATTTT.

This clonotype was recorded a few times. The V gene is TRBV14, the J gene TRBJ2-2; D might be TRBD2 (6 bases). Germline V CDR1 and CDR2: SGHDN, FVKESK. V was clipped by 1 base and J by 7 bases, with 13 bases between them. The length of the CDR3 is 15 residues. For the CDR3, the DNA is TGTGCCAGCAGCCAAGCGGGGACTGTCCGCGGGGAGCTGTTTTTT. It codes for CASSQAGTVRGELFF.

The chain combines TRBV19 with TRBJ2-1; 8 nucleotides line up with TRBD1. Unmatched junction bases numbered 6, after V lost 5 bases and J lost 3 bases. Germline V gives CDR1 LNHDA, CDR2 SQIVND (reference sequence). CDR3 size: 15 residues. The CDR3 protein is CASSPRQGNYNEQFF. The CDR3 bases are TGTGCCAGTAGTCCAAGACAGGGGAACTACAATGAGCAGTTCTTC.

The table lists this clonotype with a few counts. This chain uses TRBV7-9 with TRBJ2-7; no reliable D call. The V end lost 5 bases, the J end lost 0 bases, and 11 bases lay between the germline ends. Germline loops: CDR1 SEHNR, CDR2 FQNEAQ (reference sequence). CDR3 length: 14 residues. The CDR3 nucleotides are TGTGCCAGCAGCCCCGGCTCTAGCTCCTACGAGCAGTACTTC. As protein: CASSPGSSSYEQYF.